Given below is one TCR beta chain in context. Its target is unknown. In the source study's methods: There were no quality scores in the junction-only immunoSEQ sequences, so filtering differed. The data were produced by immunoSEQ multiplex PCR, yet TCRdb's version contains in-frame clones alone and is incomplete. V, J and clone size are those of that table, while D and trimming were read from the DNA. The sample holds under 1 million clones, roughly 92% seen once. Germline values: CDR1 SGHDT, CDR2 YYEEEE. V lost 4 bases, J lost 2 bases, and 6 bases stayed unmatched. This CDR3 comprises 15 residues. Naive CD8 populations comprised CD45RO-negative cells positively selected for CCR7, excluding terminally differentiated effector memory CD45RA+ cells. The record originates from a study of shared clonotypes between healthy human individuals. About the study: Per-donor plates numbered three CD4 naive, three CD4 memory, two CD8 naive and one CD8 memory. Whole-study findings and limits: A handful of donors shared approximately 5% of their naive CD4 clonotypes. Among donors, the sharing of clonotypes was expected to be influenced by sequencing depth.

This rearrangement joins TRBV5-6 to TRBJ2-7; TRBD1 agrees at 10 bases. Sequencing was performed on naive CD8+ T cells sorted from blood. The TCR comes from a man between 25 and 39 years old in good health. CDR3 amino acids: CASSASGTGAYEQYF. The CDR3 nucleotides are TGTGCCAGCAGCGCATCCGGGACAGGGGCCTACGAGCAGTACTTC.